The 22 T cell receptor beta chains in this list originate from one sample, sequenced in a study of blood T cell repertoires in COVID-19. Sequenced by immunoSEQ multiplex PCR; TCRdb stores in-frame clones only, minus some. The sample holds about 210,000 clones, around 85% seen once. Material: peripheral blood. These receptors were taken from a man aged 35 to 55 with acute or convalescent COVID-19.

The V and J genes are TRBV25-1 and TRBJ1-6; D possibly corresponds to TRBD1 (5 bases). This CDR3 is built from 12 residues. In germline, CDR1 is MGHDK, CDR2 SYGVNS. Trimming left V 4 bases short and J 13 bases short, with 11 bases between. DNA for the CDR3: TGTGCCAGCAGTGTAGACAGATGGCCCCTCCACTTT. It translates to CASSVDRWPLHF.

This chain joins TRBV11-2 and TRBJ1-6; tentatively, D is TRBD1 (6 bases). CDR3 length equals 16 residues. Germline CDR1 and CDR2: SGHAT and FQNNGV. Trimming removed 5 bases from V and 7 bases from J, with 18 bases in between. The CDR3: CASSPFGAGDNSPLHF. CDR3 nucleotide sequence: TGTGCCAGCAGCCCCTTTGGGGCAGGGGACAATTCACCCCTCCACTTT.

The CDR3 DNA reads as TGTGCCAGCAGTGTCCGGCAGGGGAACTATGGCTACACCTTC. Translating it yields CASSVRQGNYGYTF. The chain combines TRBV2 with TRBJ1-2; D possibly corresponds to TRBD1 (6 bases). The CDR3 runs 14 residues. CDR1 is SNHLY, CDR2 FYNNEI, per germline. V was cut by 4 bases and J by 2 bases, with 11 bases left in between. The variable domain in full, completed from reference TRBV2 and TRBJ1-2, reads EPEVTQTPSHQVTQMGQEVILRCVPISNHLYFYWYRQILGQKVEFLVSFYNNEISEKSEIFDDQFSVERPDGSNFTLKIRSTKLEDSAMYFCASSVRQGNYGYTFGSGTRLTVV.

The rearrangement joins TRBV16 to TRBJ1-2, with 7 bases identical to TRBD1. This CDR3 spans 15 amino acids. Germline loops: CDR1 KGHSY, CDR2 FQNENV. The V and J ends lost 4 bases and 1 base, in that order; junction bases with no gene match: 6. The CDR3 region is CASSLGTANNYGYTF. CDR3 DNA: TGTGCCAGCAGCCTCGGGACAGCTAATAACTATGGCTACACCTTC.

J is TRBJ1-2 and V is TRBV27, with a possible D match to TRBD1 (5 bases). CDR3 length: 14 amino acids. V was cut by 6 bases and J by 8 bases, with 19 bases left in between. CDR1 is MNHEY, CDR2 SMNVEV, per germline (reference sequence). CDR3 sequence: CASRNSGAGEGYTF. CDR3 bases: TGTGCCAGCAGGAATTCTGGGGCGGGGGAAGGCTACACCTTC.

This clone was recorded once. V is TRBV19 and J is TRBJ2-2; 15 bases align to TRBD2. The V gene end was trimmed by 0 bases and the J gene end by 1 base; junction bases not matched to a gene: 6. Germline-derived CDR1 and CDR2 are LNHDA and SQIVND (reference sequence). This CDR3 has 20 amino acids. CDR3 sequence reads: CASSIDTGLAGGRNTGELFF. For the CDR3, the DNA is TGTGCCAGTAGTATAGACACGGGACTAGCGGGGGGCAGGAACACCGGGGAGCTGTTTTTT.

This sequence joins TRBV7-9 and TRBJ2-7; possibly TRBD2 for D (5 bases). The CDR3 loop spans 13 amino acids. CDR1 is SEHNR and CDR2 is FQNEAQ in the germline V gene (reference sequence). V lost 0 bases to trimming and J lost 4 bases, with 7 bases between them. This chain's CDR3 is CASSLAGVYEQYF. In nucleotides, the CDR3 is TGTGCCAGCAGCTTAGCGGGAGTATACGAGCAGTACTTC.

The gene calls are TRBV19 and TRBJ2-1, with no clear D. Germline CDR1 LNHDA, CDR2 SQIVND (reference sequence). The germline V and J ends were trimmed by 1 base and 5 bases, with 6 bases remaining between them. The CDR3 spans 13 residues. The CDR3 bases are TGTGCCAGTAGTATAGCGACAAACAATGAGCAGTTCTTC. Translating gives CASSIATNNEQFF. Full variable domain (outside the CDR3, taken from reference TRBV19 and TRBJ2-1): DGGITQSPKYLFRKEGQNVTLSCEQNLNHDAMYWYRQDPGQGLRLIYYSQIVNDFQKGDIAEGYSVSREKKESFPLTVTSAQKNPTAFYLCASSIATNNEQFFGPGTRLTVL.

The genes are TRBV19 and TRBJ1-2, with TRBD1 matching over 10 bases. Germline V gene lookup returns CDR1 LNHDA and CDR2 SQIVND (reference sequence). The CDR3 runs to 14 residues. V lost 6 bases, J lost 2 bases, and 3 bases stayed unmatched. CDR3 DNA: TGTGCCAGTAGGCAGGGACAGGGGAACTATGGCTACACCTTC. Protein sequence: CASRQGQGNYGYTF.

V gene TRBV7-2 combines with J gene TRBJ1-2; 8 bases fit TRBD1. Germline V gene data show CDR1 as SGHTA and CDR2 as FQGNSA. V shed 6 bases, J shed 3 bases, and the junction held 6 bases outside the gene matches. This CDR3 has 14 residues. The CDR3 here is CASSPGGVDYGYTF. CDR3 DNA sequence: TGTGCCAGCAGTCCAGGGGGCGTAGACTATGGCTACACCTTC.

The rearrangement uses TRBV29-1 and TRBJ2-2; 9 bases are shared with TRBD1. The ends lost 6 bases at V and 1 base at J; junction bases unmatched: 3. Germline V gives CDR1 SQVTM, CDR2 ANQGSEA. This CDR3 is 14 amino acids long. CDR3: CSVHRGQNTGELFF. As DNA, the CDR3 is TGCAGCGTCCACAGGGGGCAGAACACCGGGGAGCTGTTTTTT.

About this clone: A read error may produce the germline difference seen at one junction end. The chain carries TRBV7-7 and TRBJ2-3, with 7 bases lining up with TRBD2. The germline V gene has CDR1 SSHAT and CDR2 FNYEAQ (reference sequence). The CDR3 is 16 residues long. The CDR3 here is CASSLGSGTHTDTQYF. The CDR3, as DNA: TGTGCTAGCAGCTTAGGGAGCGGGACCCACACAGATACGCAGTATTTT.

This clone was seen only a few times. This chain connects TRBV7-9 to TRBJ2-6; D is uncertain. Trimming removed 2 bases from V and 1 base from J, with 6 bases in between. This CDR3 comprises 15 residues. Germline V gene sequence: CDR1 SEHNR, CDR2 FQNEAQ (reference sequence). The CDR3 loop reads CASSLTQSGANVLTF. For the CDR3, the DNA is TGTGCCAGCAGCTTAACACAGTCTGGGGCCAACGTCCTGACTTTC.

The CDR3 reads CASSQIFQGATEAFF. CDR3 bases: TGCGCCAGCAGCCAAATCTTCCAGGGGGCCACTGAAGCTTTCTTT. The rearrangement links TRBV4-3 to TRBJ1-1; 8 nucleotides line up with TRBD1. This CDR3 has 15 amino acids. Germline lookup yields CDR1 LGHNA and CDR2 YSLEER. The ends lost 2 bases at V and 4 bases at J; junction bases unmatched: 6.

The chain carries TRBV6-5 and TRBJ2-5; 14 bases agree with TRBD2. Germline V CDR1 and CDR2: MNHEY, SVGAGI. The ends lost 7 bases at V and 5 bases at J; junction bases unmatched: 3. The CDR3 runs to 14 residues. CDR3 in amino acids: CASTGTSGGETQYF. CDR3 bases: TGTGCCAGCACTGGGACTAGCGGGGGTGAGACCCAGTACTTC.

The chain uses TRBV7-6 and TRBJ2-1; no reliable D call. The CDR3 loop spans 12 amino acids. Trimming removed 4 bases at V and 2 bases at J, with 3 bases between. Germline values: CDR1 SGHVS, CDR2 FNYEAQ. CDR3 sequence: CASSSAYNEQFF. CDR3 coding DNA: TGTGCCAGCAGCTCAGCCTACAATGAGCAGTTCTTC.

This chain joins TRBV5-1 and TRBJ2-1; D possibly corresponds to TRBD1 (6 bases). Deletions cut 4 bases from V and 0 bases from J, with 20 bases between. The CDR3 length is 18 residues. Per the germline V gene, CDR1 is SGHRS and CDR2 is YFSETQ. Written as DNA, the CDR3 is TGCGCCAGCAGCCCGCGGGCAGGGCGAGGGGGCTCCTACAATGAGCAGTTCTTC. It translates to CASSPRAGRGGSYNEQFF.

The rearrangement uses TRBV18 and TRBJ2-7; 9 bases agree with TRBD1. V gave up 5 bases and J gave up 3 bases; unmatched junction bases: 5. CDR1 is KGHSH, CDR2 LQKENI, per germline. The CDR3 totals 14 residues. The chain's CDR3 is CASSWVDRGYEQYF. CDR3 DNA: TGTGCCAGCTCATGGGTGGACAGGGGCTACGAGCAGTACTTC.

This chain connects TRBV3-1 (or the pseudogene TRBV3-2) to TRBJ1-5; no clear D gene. This CDR3 spans 14 amino acids. The V gene lost 11 bases and the J gene lost 2 bases, with 16 bases spanning the gap. Germline V gives CDR1 LGHDT, CDR2 YNNKEL (reference sequence). In DNA form, the CDR3 reads TGTGCCGCTGGGAGCGGAGTACGCAATCAGCCCCAGCATTTT. Translation: CAAGSGVRNQPQHF.

The chain employs TRBV4-3 and TRBJ2-1; D may be TRBD2 (6 bases). Germline CDR1 is LGHNA and CDR2 is YSLEER. The V end was cut by 4 bases, the J end by 6 bases, with 16 bases between. CDR3 length: 15 amino acids. The CDR3 is CASSRGTRAGNEQFF. Here the CDR3 DNA reads TGCGCCAGCAGCCGAGGGACGAGAGCGGGCAATGAGCAGTTCTTC.

CDR3 coding DNA: TGTGCCTGGAGTTCCGGACTGGATAGCAATCAGCCCCAGCATTTT. Its translation is CAWSSGLDSNQPQHF. The J gene is TRBJ1-5, the V gene TRBV30, with unresolved D. The germline CDR1 and CDR2 sequences are GTSNPN and SVGIG (reference sequence). Trimming took 2 bases from V and 0 from J, leaving 11 bases between them. The length of the CDR3 is 15 residues.

This clone was picked up one time. This chain links TRBV9 with TRBJ2-2; possible D gene TRBD1, 5 bases. This CDR3 comprises 15 residues. V dropped 0 bases and J dropped 2 bases, with 8 bases sitting between them. Germline lookup yields CDR1 SGDLS and CDR2 YYNGEE. The CDR3 sequence: CASSVAGQNTGELFF. CDR3 coding DNA: TGTGCCAGCAGCGTAGCAGGACAAAACACCGGGGAGCTGTTTTTT.